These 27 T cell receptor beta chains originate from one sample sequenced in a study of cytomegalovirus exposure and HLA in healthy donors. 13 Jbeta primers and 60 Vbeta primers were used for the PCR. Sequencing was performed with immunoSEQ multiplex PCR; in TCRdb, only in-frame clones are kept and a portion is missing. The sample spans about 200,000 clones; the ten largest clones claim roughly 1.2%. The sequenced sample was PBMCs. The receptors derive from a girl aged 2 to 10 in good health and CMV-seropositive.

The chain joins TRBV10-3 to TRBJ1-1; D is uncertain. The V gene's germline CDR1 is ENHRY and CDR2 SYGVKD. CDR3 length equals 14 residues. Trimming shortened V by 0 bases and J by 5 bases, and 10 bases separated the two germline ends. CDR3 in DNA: TGTGCCATCAGTGAGTCTAGCGGCACGACTGAAGCTTTCTTT. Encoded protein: CAISESSGTTEAFF.

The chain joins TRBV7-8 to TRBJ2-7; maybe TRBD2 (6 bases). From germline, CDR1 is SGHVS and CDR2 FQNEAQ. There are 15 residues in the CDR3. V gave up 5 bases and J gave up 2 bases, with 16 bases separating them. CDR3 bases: TGTGCCAGCAGCCCGGGGACTCAAGGCGCCTACGAGCAGTACTTC. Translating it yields CASSPGTQGAYEQYF.

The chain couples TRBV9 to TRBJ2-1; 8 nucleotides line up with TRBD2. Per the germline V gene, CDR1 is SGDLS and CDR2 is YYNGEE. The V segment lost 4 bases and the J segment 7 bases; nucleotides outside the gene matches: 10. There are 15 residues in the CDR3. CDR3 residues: CASSRSASGLNEQFF. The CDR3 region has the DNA TGTGCCAGCAGCCGAAGTGCTAGCGGGCTTAATGAGCAGTTCTTC. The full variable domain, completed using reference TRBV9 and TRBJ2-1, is DSGVTQTPKHLITATGQRVTLRCSPRSGDLSVYWYQQSLDQGLQFLIQYYNGEERAKGNILERFSAQQFPDLHSELNLSSLELGDSALYFCASSRSASGLNEQFFGPGTRLTVL.

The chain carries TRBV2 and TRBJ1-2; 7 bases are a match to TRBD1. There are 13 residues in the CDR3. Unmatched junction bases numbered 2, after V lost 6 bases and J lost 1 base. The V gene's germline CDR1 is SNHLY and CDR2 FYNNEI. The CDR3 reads CASSDRVNYGYTF. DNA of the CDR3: TGTGCCAGCAGCGACAGGGTTAACTATGGCTACACCTTC.

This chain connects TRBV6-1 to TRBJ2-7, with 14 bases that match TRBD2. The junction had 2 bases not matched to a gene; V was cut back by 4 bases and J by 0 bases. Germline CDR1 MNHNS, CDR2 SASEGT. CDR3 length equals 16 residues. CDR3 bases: TGTGCCAGCAGTGGACTAGCGGGAGGGAGCTCCTACGAGCAGTACTTC. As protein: CASSGLAGGSSYEQYF.

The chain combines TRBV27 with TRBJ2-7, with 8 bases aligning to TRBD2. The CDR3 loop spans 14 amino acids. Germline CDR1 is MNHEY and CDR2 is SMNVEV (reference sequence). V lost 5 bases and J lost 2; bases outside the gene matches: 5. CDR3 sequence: CASSIAGRAYEQYF. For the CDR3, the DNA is TGTGCCAGCAGTATAGCGGGAAGAGCCTACGAGCAGTACTTC.

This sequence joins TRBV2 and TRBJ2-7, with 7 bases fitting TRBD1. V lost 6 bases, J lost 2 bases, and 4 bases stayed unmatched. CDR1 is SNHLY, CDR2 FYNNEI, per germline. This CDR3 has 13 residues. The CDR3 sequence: CASRVDRAYEQYF. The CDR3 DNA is TGTGCCAGCAGGGTAGACAGGGCCTACGAGCAGTACTTC.

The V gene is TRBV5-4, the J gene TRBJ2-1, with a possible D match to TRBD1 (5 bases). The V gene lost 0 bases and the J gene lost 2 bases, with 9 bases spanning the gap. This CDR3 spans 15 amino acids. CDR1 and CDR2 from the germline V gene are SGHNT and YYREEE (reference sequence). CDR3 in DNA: TGTGCCAGCAGCTTGGAAGGGGCGACCTACAATGAGCAGTTCTTC. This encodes CASSLEGATYNEQFF.

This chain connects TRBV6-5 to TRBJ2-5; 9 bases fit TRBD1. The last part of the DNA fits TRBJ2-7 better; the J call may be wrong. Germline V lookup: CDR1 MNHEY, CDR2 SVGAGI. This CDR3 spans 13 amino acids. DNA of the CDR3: TGTGCCAGCAGTTACGGGACAGGGAGCGAGCAGTACTTC. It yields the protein CASSYGTGSEQYF.

CDR3 coding DNA: TGTGCCAGCCGGGATAATGGGGCCAACGTCCTGACTTTC. Its protein product is CASRDNGANVLTF. This chain links TRBV9 with TRBJ2-6, with D possibly being TRBD2 (5 bases). The V end was cut by 7 bases, the J end by 3 bases, with 8 bases between. The CDR3 length is 13 residues. Germline V gene sequence: CDR1 SGDLS, CDR2 YYNGEE.

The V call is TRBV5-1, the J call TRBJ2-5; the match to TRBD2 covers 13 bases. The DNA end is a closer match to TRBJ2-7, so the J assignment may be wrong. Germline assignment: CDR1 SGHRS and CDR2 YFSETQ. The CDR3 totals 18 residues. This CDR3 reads CASSSGLAGLPGVYEQYF. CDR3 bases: TGCGCCAGCAGCTCGGGACTAGCGGGACTCCCTGGGGTTTACGAGCAGTACTTC.

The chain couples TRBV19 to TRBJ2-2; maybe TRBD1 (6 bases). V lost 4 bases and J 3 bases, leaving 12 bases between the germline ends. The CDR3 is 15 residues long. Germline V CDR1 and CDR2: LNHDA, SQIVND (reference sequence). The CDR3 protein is CASSRGGVDTGELFF. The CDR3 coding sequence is TGTGCCAGTAGTAGAGGGGGTGTTGACACCGGGGAGCTGTTTTTT.

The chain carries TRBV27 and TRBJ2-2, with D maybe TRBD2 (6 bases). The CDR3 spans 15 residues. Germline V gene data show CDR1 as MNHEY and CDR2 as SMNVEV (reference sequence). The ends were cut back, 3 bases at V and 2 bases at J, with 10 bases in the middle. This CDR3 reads CASSFYGGNTGELFF. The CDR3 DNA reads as TGTGCCAGCAGTTTCTACGGGGGAAACACCGGGGAGCTGTTTTTT.

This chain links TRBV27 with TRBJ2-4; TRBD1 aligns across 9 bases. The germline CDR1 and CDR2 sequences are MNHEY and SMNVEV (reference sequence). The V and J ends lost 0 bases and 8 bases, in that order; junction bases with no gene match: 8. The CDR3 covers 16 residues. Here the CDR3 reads CASSLSRRTGEDIQYF. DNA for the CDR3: TGTGCCAGCAGTTTATCTCGTCGGACAGGGGAGGACATTCAGTACTTC.

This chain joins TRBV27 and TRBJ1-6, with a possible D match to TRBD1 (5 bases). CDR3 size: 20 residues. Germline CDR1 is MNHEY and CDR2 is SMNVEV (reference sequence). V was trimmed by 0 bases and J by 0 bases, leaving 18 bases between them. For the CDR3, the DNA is TGTGCCAGCAGTTTATCCTCTCCCAGTAGGGGCAGCTCCTATAATTCACCCCTCCACTTT. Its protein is CASSLSSPSRGSSYNSPLHF.

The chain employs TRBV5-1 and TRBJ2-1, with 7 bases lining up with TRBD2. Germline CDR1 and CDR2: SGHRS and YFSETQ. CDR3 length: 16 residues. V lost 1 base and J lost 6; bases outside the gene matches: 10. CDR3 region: CASSLLASGGSNEQFF. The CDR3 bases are TGCGCCAGCAGCTTGTTGGCTAGCGGAGGGTCCAATGAGCAGTTCTTC.

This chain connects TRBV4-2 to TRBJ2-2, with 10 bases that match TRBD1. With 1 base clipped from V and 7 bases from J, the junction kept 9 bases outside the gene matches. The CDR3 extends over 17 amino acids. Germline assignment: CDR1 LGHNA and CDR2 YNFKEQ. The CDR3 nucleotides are TGTGCCAGCAGCCAAGTAACGGGACAGGGGAGAAACGGGGAGCTGTTTTTT. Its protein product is CASSQVTGQGRNGELFF.

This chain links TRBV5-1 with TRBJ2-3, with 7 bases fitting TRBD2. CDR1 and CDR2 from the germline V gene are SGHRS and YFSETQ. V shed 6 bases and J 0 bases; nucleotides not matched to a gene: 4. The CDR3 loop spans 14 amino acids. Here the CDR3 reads CASTRERSTDTQYF. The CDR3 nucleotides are TGCGCCAGCACGCGGGAGAGGAGCACAGATACGCAGTATTTT.

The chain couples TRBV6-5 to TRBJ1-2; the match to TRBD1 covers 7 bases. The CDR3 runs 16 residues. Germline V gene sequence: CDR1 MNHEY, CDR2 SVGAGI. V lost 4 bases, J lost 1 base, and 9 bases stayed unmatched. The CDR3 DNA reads TGTGCCAGCAGTTTCTCGGGACAGCCTCGTAACTATGGCTACACCTTC. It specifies CASSFSGQPRNYGYTF.

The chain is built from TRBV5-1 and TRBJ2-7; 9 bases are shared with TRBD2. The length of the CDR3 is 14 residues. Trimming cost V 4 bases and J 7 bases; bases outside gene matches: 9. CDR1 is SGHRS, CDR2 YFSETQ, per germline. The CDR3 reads CASSRDLAGKEQYF. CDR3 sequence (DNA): TGCGCCAGCAGCAGAGACCTAGCGGGAAAAGAGCAGTACTTC.

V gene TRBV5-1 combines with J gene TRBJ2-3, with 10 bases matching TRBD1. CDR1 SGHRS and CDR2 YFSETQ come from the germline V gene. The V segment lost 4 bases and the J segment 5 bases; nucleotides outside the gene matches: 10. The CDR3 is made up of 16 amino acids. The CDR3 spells CASSASETGGLDTQYF. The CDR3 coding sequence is TGCGCCAGCAGCGCGTCTGAGACAGGGGGCCTAGATACGCAGTATTTT.

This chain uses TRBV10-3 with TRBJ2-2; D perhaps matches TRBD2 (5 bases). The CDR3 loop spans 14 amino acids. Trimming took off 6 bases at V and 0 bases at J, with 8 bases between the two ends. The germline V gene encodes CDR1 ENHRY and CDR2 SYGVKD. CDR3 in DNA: TGTGCCATCAGGTTCGGGACGAACACCGGGGAGCTGTTTTTT. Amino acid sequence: CAIRFGTNTGELFF.

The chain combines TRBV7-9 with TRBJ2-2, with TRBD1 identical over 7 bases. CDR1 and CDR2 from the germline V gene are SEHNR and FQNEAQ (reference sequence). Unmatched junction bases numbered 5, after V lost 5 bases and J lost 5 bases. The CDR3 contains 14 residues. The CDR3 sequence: CASSPRQGTGELFF. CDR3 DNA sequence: TGTGCCAGCAGCCCCCGACAGGGAACCGGGGAGCTGTTTTTT.

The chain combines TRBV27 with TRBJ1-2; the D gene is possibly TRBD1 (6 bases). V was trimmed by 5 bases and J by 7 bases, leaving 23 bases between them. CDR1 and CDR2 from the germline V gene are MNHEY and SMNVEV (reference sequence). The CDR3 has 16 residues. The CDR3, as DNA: TGTGCCAGCAGTCCTCGGACAGCCTATCTTATCGCTGGCTACACCTTC. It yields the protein CASSPRTAYLIAGYTF.

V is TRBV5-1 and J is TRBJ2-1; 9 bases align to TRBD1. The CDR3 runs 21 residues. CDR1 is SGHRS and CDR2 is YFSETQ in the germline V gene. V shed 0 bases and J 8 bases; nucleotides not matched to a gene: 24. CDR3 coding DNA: TGCGCCAGCAGCTTGGTTAGGACCGGGGACAGGGACCTTCCTCTACGGGATGAGCAGTTCTTC. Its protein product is CASSLVRTGDRDLPLRDEQFF.

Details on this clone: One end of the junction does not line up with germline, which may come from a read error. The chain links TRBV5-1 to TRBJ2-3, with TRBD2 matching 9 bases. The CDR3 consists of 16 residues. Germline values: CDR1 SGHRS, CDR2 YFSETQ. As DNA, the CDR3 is TGCGCCAGCAGCTTGGCGATTAGCGGGAGCACAAATACGCAGTATTTT. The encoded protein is CASSLAISGSTNTQYF.

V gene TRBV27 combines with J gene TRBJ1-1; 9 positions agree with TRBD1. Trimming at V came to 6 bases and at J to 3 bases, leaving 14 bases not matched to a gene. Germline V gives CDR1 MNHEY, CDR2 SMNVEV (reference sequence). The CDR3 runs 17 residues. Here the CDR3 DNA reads TGTGCCAGCAGCAAGTTAGAAGGACAGGGGCTCTACACTGAAGCTTTCTTT. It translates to CASSKLEGQGLYTEAFF.